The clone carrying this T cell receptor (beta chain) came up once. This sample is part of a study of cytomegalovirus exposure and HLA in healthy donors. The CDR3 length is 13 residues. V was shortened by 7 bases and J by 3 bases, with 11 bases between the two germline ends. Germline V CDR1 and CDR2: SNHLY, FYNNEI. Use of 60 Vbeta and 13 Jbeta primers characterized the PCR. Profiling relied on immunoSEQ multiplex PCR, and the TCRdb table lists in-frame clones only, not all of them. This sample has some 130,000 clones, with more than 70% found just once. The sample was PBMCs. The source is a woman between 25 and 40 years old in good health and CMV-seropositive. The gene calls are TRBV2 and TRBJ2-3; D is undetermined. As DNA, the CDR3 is TGTGCCAGCACACGCCGACTTACAGATACGCAGTATTTT. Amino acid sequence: CASTRRLTDTQYF.